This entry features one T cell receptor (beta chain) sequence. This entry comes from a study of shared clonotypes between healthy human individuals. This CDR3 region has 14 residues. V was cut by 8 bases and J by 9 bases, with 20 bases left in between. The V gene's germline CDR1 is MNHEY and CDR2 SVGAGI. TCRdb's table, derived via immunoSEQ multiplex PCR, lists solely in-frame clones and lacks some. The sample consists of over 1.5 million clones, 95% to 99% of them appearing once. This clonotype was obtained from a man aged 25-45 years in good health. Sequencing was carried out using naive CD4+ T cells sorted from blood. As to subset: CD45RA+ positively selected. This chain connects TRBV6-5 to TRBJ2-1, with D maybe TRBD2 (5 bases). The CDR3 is CASRELGEAGEQFF. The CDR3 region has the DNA TGTGCCAGCCGGGAACTAGGCGAGGCAGGTGAGCAGTTCTTC.